This T cell receptor (beta chain) was obtained from a study of cytomegalovirus exposure and HLA in healthy donors. Unrecorded immune exposure was likely among donors, who were nominally healthy when sampled. PCR was performed using 60 Vbeta and 13 Jbeta primers. TCRdb keeps only in-frame clones here, not all; method: immunoSEQ multiplex PCR. The sample holds some 90,000 clones, about three quarters seen once. This clone was counted between two and nine times. Its antigen is as yet unknown. Study findings and constraints: Later work found that TCR association rates differed between HLA loci; DRB1 had the most and HLA-C the fewest. The listing of 150 or so TCR beta chains classed them as cytomegalovirus-associated. Later analysis found that TCR beta chains associated with HLA were more clonally expanded than other, equally common chains.

Germline V gene lookup returns CDR1 SGHTA and CDR2 FQGTGA. Losses at the gene ends were 1 base for V and 7 bases for J; bases not matched to a gene: 6. There are 15 residues in the CDR3. This receptor was identified in a male donor in good health and CMV-seropositive. The chain has TRBV7-3 and TRBJ2-2; 7 bases fit TRBD2. The sequenced sample was PBMCs. The CDR3 is CASSLNGLVGGELFF. For the CDR3, the DNA is TGTGCCAGCAGCTTAAACGGACTAGTTGGCGGGGAGCTGTTTTTT.